Below, 16 T cell receptor beta chains from the same sample are listed, as sequenced in a study of CD4 T cells in relation to SARS-CoV-2 and coronaviruses. Unexposed donor CD4+ T cells date from 2011-2018, before the COVID-19 pandemic. Repertoires were generated with immunoSEQ multiplex PCR, while TCRdb's copy carries only in-frame clones and drops some. The sample contains some 65,000 clones, around 87% of which appear only once. The sample comprised memory CD4+ T cells from PBMCs. The receptors were sampled from a human donor in good health.

The chain combines TRBV7-8 with TRBJ2-3; 7 nucleotides align to TRBD2. Germline trimming cut 4 bases from V and 2 bases from J; bases unmatched to any gene: 6. This CDR3 is built from 15 residues. CDR1 is SGHVS, CDR2 FQNEAQ, per germline. CDR3 DNA: TGTGCCAGCAGCTACCTGCGGGAGAACACAGATACGCAGTATTTT. Translation: CASSYLRENTDTQYF.

This clone came up a few times. V usage is TRBV29-1 and J usage is TRBJ1-5; 8 bases are shared with TRBD1. The CDR3 contains 14 residues. Trimming at V came to 5 bases and at J to 2 bases, leaving 5 bases not matched to a gene. Germline V gene sequence: CDR1 SQVTM, CDR2 ANQGSEA. DNA of the CDR3: TGCAGCGTTTTGCCGGGACAGGGCAATCAGCCCCAGCATTTT. It translates to CSVLPGQGNQPQHF. Full variable domain (rest looked up from reference TRBV29-1 and TRBJ1-5): SAVISQKPSRDICQRGTSLTIQCQVDSQVTMMFWYRQQPGQSLTLIATANQGSEATYESGFVIDKFPISRPNLTFSTLTVSNMSPEDSSIYLCSVLPGQGNQPQHFGDGTRLSIL.

V gene TRBV24-1 combines with J gene TRBJ2-3, with TRBD2 identical over 13 bases. The V segment lost 5 bases and the J segment 0 bases; nucleotides outside the gene matches: 7. Per germline, CDR1 KGHDR and CDR2 SFDVKD. This CDR3 region has 18 residues. The CDR3, as DNA: TGTGCCACCAGTGTTCCGGGACTAGCGGGATCTAGCACAGATACGCAGTATTTT. Translated, it gives CATSVPGLAGSSTDTQYF.

The chain recombines TRBV9 with TRBJ1-2; tentatively, D is TRBD1 (5 bases). CDR1 SGDLS and CDR2 YYNGEE come from the germline V gene. This CDR3 is 15 amino acids long. V was shortened by 6 bases and J by 4 bases, with 19 bases between the two germline ends. The chain's CDR3 is CASNFRGTEGYGYTF. The CDR3 coding sequence is TGTGCCAGCAACTTCCGAGGGACTGAGGGCTATGGCTACACCTTC. Full variable domain (outside the CDR3, taken from reference TRBV9 and TRBJ1-2): DSGVTQTPKHLITATGQRVTLRCSPRSGDLSVYWYQQSLDQGLQFLIQYYNGEERAKGNILERFSAQQFPDLHSELNLSSLELGDSALYFCASNFRGTEGYGYTFGSGTRLTVV.

A few counts support this clone. CDR3 region: CASSLVRSLGMNTEAFF. The CDR3 bases are TGTGCCAGCAGCTTAGTTCGCTCCTTGGGAATGAACACTGAAGCTTTCTTT. The V gene is TRBV7-9, the J gene TRBJ1-1; D gene uncertain. CDR1 SEHNR and CDR2 FQNEAQ come from the germline V gene (reference sequence). The V gene lost 1 base and the J gene lost 0 bases, with 15 bases spanning the gap. The CDR3 consists of 17 residues.

With regard to this clone: The same CDR3 can be traced to other DNA sequences in this sample. The rearrangement uses TRBV11-3 and TRBJ2-2; D gene ambiguous. V was trimmed by 4 bases and J by 0 bases, leaving 0 bases between them. The CDR3 runs 12 residues. Germline V gene lookup returns CDR1 SGHNT and CDR2 YENEEA. This CDR3 reads CASSSNTGELFF. CDR3 sequence (DNA): TGTGCCAGCAGCTCGAACACCGGGGAGCTGTTTTTT.

The chain couples TRBV28 to TRBJ2-7; possible D gene TRBD1, 5 bases. The CDR3 contains 13 residues. Trimming pared 8 bases from V and 0 bases from J, leaving 11 bases between. Germline V lookup: CDR1 MDHEN, CDR2 SYDVKM. CDR3 loop: CASVPGYSYEQYF. CDR3 in DNA: TGTGCCAGCGTCCCAGGGTACTCCTACGAGCAGTACTTC.

This rearrangement joins TRBV5-4 to TRBJ1-6; D unresolved. The germline V gene encodes CDR1 SGHNT and CDR2 YYREEE (reference sequence). V shed 2 bases and J shed 7 bases, with 10 bases lying between them. This CDR3 has 14 amino acids. The CDR3: CASSLYSRNSPLHF. DNA for the CDR3: TGTGCCAGCAGCTTATATTCTCGGAATTCACCCCTCCACTTT.

The CDR3 DNA sequence: TGCGCCAGCAGTTATGGACAGGGTTCCGATCAGCCCCAGCATTTT. Amino acids: CASSYGQGSDQPQHF. The chain links TRBV5-1 to TRBJ1-5, with TRBD1 matching 8 bases. CDR3 length equals 15 residues. From germline, CDR1 is SGHRS and CDR2 YFSETQ. V shed 5 bases, J shed 5 bases, and the junction held 9 bases outside the gene matches.

This sequence joins TRBV24-1 and TRBJ2-5; D is perhaps TRBD1 (6 bases). Germline V gives CDR1 KGHDR, CDR2 SFDVKD. The CDR3 is made up of 15 amino acids. Trimming removed 1 base at V and 0 bases at J, with 8 bases between. The CDR3 is CATSDFTGYQETQYF. CDR3 sequence (DNA): TGTGCCACCAGTGATTTTACAGGGTACCAAGAGACCCAGTACTTC.

This rearrangement joins TRBV7-2 to TRBJ2-1, with 7 bases aligning to TRBD1. V gave up 4 bases and J gave up 0 bases; unmatched junction bases: 9. Germline-derived CDR1 and CDR2 are SGHTA and FQGNSA. CDR3 length equals 17 residues. The CDR3 loop is CASSYPGTVSSYNEQFF. The CDR3 DNA follows: TGTGCCAGCAGCTATCCTGGGACAGTTAGCTCCTACAATGAGCAGTTCTTC.

The chain employs TRBV24-1 and TRBJ2-1; TRBD1 is a possible D gene (5 bases). Trimming shortened V by 5 bases and J by 10 bases, and 14 bases separated the two germline ends. CDR3 length: 13 residues. Germline V gives CDR1 KGHDR, CDR2 SFDVKD. CDR3 protein: CATSGQGGAEQFF. CDR3 bases: TGTGCCACCAGTGGCCAGGGCGGCGCCGAGCAGTTCTTC.

The chain links TRBV4-1 to TRBJ1-6; possibly TRBD1 for D (6 bases). CDR3 length: 15 amino acids. V was clipped by 0 bases and J by 9 bases, with 12 bases between them. Germline CDR1 MGHRA, CDR2 YSYEKL. The CDR3 DNA sequence: TGCGCCAGCAGCCAAGATCAAACAGGGTTTTCACCCCTCCACTTT. This translates into CASSQDQTGFSPLHF.

The chain is built from TRBV18 and TRBJ1-3; D is unclear. CDR3 length: 14 amino acids. The germline V and J ends were trimmed by 5 bases and 1 base, with 9 bases remaining between them. CDR1 is KGHSH, CDR2 LQKENI, per germline. In nucleotides, the CDR3 is TGTGCCAGCTCAGGAAGTGAGTCTGGAAACACCATATATTTT. It translates to CASSGSESGNTIYF.

The genes are TRBV7-2 and TRBJ2-1, with D possibly being TRBD2 (6 bases). Germline V gene lookup returns CDR1 SGHTA and CDR2 FQGNSA. The CDR3 runs 12 residues. The V end was cut by 5 bases, the J end by 8 bases, with 10 bases between. The CDR3 bases are TGTGCCAGCAGCCCCTCGGGGGATGAGCAGTTCTTC. Protein product: CASSPSGDEQFF.

The chain joins TRBV9 to TRBJ2-3; 15 nucleotides agree with TRBD2. V dropped 0 bases and J dropped 1; count of bases not matched to a gene: 3. In germline, CDR1 is SGDLS, CDR2 YYNGEE. The CDR3 has 18 residues. The CDR3 DNA sequence: TGTGCCAGCAGCGTAGGGACTAGCGGGGGGGCTGGCACAGATACGCAGTATTTT. This codes for CASSVGTSGGAGTDTQYF.